This T cell receptor (beta chain) was recorded in a study of cytomegalovirus exposure and HLA in healthy donors. Comment on this clone: What it binds is unknown.

This CDR3 spans 14 amino acids. Looked up from germline, CDR1 is SEHNR and CDR2 is FQNEAQ (reference sequence). With 1 base removed from V and 2 bases from J, the gap between germline ends came to 6 bases. Both 60 Vbeta primers and 13 Jbeta primers went into the PCR. Method: immunoSEQ multiplex PCR; TCRdb's copy keeps in-frame clones and lacks some. The sample has approximately 190,000 clones, roughly 80% seen once. Study-wide results and caveats: The authors considered a cluster of highly shared sequence variants likely to be a sequencing artifact.

Although they were nominally healthy when sampled, donors likely had unrecorded immune exposures. What was sequenced was PBMCs. This clonotype originated in a man aged 45-65 years in good health and CMV-seronegative. The V gene is TRBV7-9, the J gene TRBJ1-3; D not resolved. CDR3 DNA sequence: TGTGCCAGCAGCTTAGATCCGGCTGGAAACACCATATATTTT. This codes for CASSLDPAGNTIYF.